These T cell receptor beta chains were read from a single sample in a study of T cells expressing NK-cell markers. TCRdb reanalyzed the 5' RACE reads, giving one entry per CDR3 protein sequence and no DNA. The sample includes over 350,000 distinct CDR3 sequences. Sequencing used blood T cells: a sorted CD56 or NKG2C T cell subset, CD4+ or CD8+ T cells, or bulk PBMC T cells (not recorded which). The receptor source for this set is a woman between 50 and 59 years old in good health. CDR3s include the opening cysteine and the closing phenylalanine or tryptophan.

J	V	CDR3
TRBJ1-2	TRBV6-1	CASSPLDGTEGVGYTF
TRBJ2-1	TRBV4-2	CASSQVIALEQFF
TRBJ2-3	TRBV4-1	CASSWITGTVDTQYF
TRBJ2-7	TRBV29-1	CSVAPGDSYEQYF
TRBJ1-5	TRBV4-2	CASSRDYPRTGGNQPQHF
TRBJ2-5	TRBV12-5	CASGLVGPLETQYF
TRBJ2-1	TRBV12-3/TRBV12-4	CASSLGGSSWAYNEQFF
TRBJ2-6	TRBV29-1	CSVGGRGPGANVLTF
TRBJ2-3	TRBV20-1	CSAPGQGARDTQYF
TRBJ2-3	TRBV27	CASSLLLGNTQYF
TRBJ2-3	TRBV12-3/TRBV12-4	CASRTRDRANTDTQYF
TRBJ2-7	TRBV2	CASWGGRETSVPYEQYF
TRBJ2-7	TRBV29-1	CSVDAPGGGYEQYF
TRBJ2-1	TRBV27	CASRIASGSYEQFF
TRBJ2-2	TRBV12-3/TRBV12-4	CASSLLAGAGGELFF
TRBJ2-2	TRBV20-1	CSAKERRTTGELFF
TRBJ2-3	TRBV11-2	CASRRAPRADTQYF
TRBJ2-1	TRBV27	CASSPLPSEYNEQFF
TRBJ2-5	TRBV7-9	CASLTDLQETQYF
TRBJ2-1	TRBV5-1	CASSTSGTMSNEQFF
TRBJ2-4	TRBV11-2	CASSPIRGKGWHIQYF
TRBJ2-4	TRBV7-9	CASSPRGLEGNIQYF
TRBJ2-7	TRBV10-3	CAIKSGLAGTSGGEQYF
TRBJ2-1	TRBV28	CASSLLAFRDRVYNEQFF
TRBJ2-2	TRBV3-1	CASSRQTGELFF
TRBJ2-1	TRBV6-1	CASHRGGNNEQFF
TRBJ2-1	TRBV5-6	CASSLEQGRTFF
TRBJ2-1	TRBV6-5	CASGYVPLGLLPGNEQFF
TRBJ2-3	TRBV5-1	CASSQIRTSSADTQYF
TRBJ1-5	TRBV10-3	CATRDSTSNQPQHF
TRBJ2-1	TRBV12-3/TRBV12-4	CASKNPESSYNEQFF
TRBJ2-1	TRBV12-3/TRBV12-4	CASTIKPGRMFF
TRBJ2-3	TRBV7-9	CASSLWGEGTDTQYF
TRBJ1-1	TRBV5-1	CASAPGAGTEAFF
TRBJ1-3	TRBV10-3	CAIKGISGNTIYF
TRBJ2-3	TRBV7-6	CASSPGTSGSSTDTQYF
TRBJ2-3	TRBV5-1	CASSFARETDTQYF
TRBJ2-3	TRBV5-1	CATGRDSDTQYF
TRBJ2-5	TRBV5-1	CASSRAQETQYF
TRBJ1-5	TRBV6-6	CASSFPGTNQPQHF
TRBJ2-1	TRBV6-2/TRBV6-3	CASSRPLVHEQFF
TRBJ1-2	TRBV29-1	CSAETGYGYTF
TRBJ2-7	TRBV4-1	CASSPTSQAYEQYF
TRBJ2-5	TRBV11-2	CASSHLRLTGTQYF
TRBJ2-1	TRBV5-6	CASSATGSEQFF
TRBJ2-2	TRBV5-6	CASSGRPAGGELFF
TRBJ2-1	TRBV7-2	CASSKALALRYNEQFF
TRBJ2-5	TRBV20-1	CSARLDARWETQYF
TRBJ2-5	TRBV5-1	CASMGPSFRTESQYF
TRBJ2-3	TRBV12-3/TRBV12-4	CASSLGTSRYTDTQYF
TRBJ1-5	TRBV7-6	CASSPYRGSNQPQHF
TRBJ2-5	TRBV11-3	CASSLGGTASGETQYF
TRBJ2-1	TRBV4-1	CASSQDRSGRENEQFF
TRBJ2-7	TRBV10-2	CASTASGSSYEQYF
TRBJ1-1	TRBV12-3/TRBV12-4	CASTNTPKTEAFF
TRBJ2-1	TRBV7-8	CASSLVRGLGRNNEQFF
TRBJ2-4	TRBV5-1	CASSPTWGNIQYF